A single sample gave rise to the 5 T cell receptor beta chains below, sequenced in a study of response to subunit inactivated influenza vaccine (dated by TCRdb to the late 2010s). The library was generated by RT-PCR. Sequencing was carried out with an Illumina HiSeq 2500. TCRdb redid the processing of the public reads, applying fastp at Q25 and MiXCR, and retained in-frame beta chains. Under each unique CDR3 protein, matching rows form one entry showing the most common genes and DNA. The sample table lists around 490,000 distinct CDR3 sequences, 7.6% of them with a count of one. The ten largest clones represent over 10% of the sample. The source material was PBMCs from blood, sampled roughly 24 months after vaccination. The receptors were sampled from a man between 50 and 70 years old who received an inactivated influenza vaccine. Donor details come from another sample of the same person, matched by shared clones.

The chain has TRBV11-1 and TRBJ2-3, with TRBD1 matching 9 bases. Germline loops: CDR1 SGHAT, CDR2 FQDESV (reference sequence). This CDR3 has 21 amino acids. V lost 3 bases to trimming and J lost 4 bases; unmatched junction nucleotides: 23. The CDR3, as DNA: TGTGCCAGCAGCTTGACGGTGATGGGGACAGGGCCGGTGGACTACGCAGATACGCAGTATTTT. It is translated as CASSLTVMGTGPVDYADTQYF.

This clonotype was recorded at least ten times. CDR3 loop: CASQQGMNTEAFF. The CDR3 nucleotides read TGTGCCAGCCAACAGGGGATGAACACTGAAGCTTTCTTT. The chain employs TRBV28 and TRBJ1-1, with TRBD1 identical over 7 bases. CDR3 size: 13 residues. Per germline, CDR1 MDHEN and CDR2 SYDVKM. V was clipped by 8 bases and J by 0 bases; unmatched bases: 3.

This sequence joins TRBV9 and TRBJ2-7; perhaps TRBD1 as D (6 bases). Per the germline V gene, CDR1 is SGDLS and CDR2 is YYNGEE. Between the trimmed V and J ends, which lost 0 bases and 7 bases, there was a span of 17 bases. The CDR3 has 15 residues. The CDR3 loop is CASSVDGRGVGEQYF. The DNA of the CDR3 is TGTGCCAGCAGCGTAGACGGCAGGGGTGTGGGAGAGCAGTACTTC.

Only a few counts were recorded for this clonotype. The gene calls are TRBV24-1 and TRBJ2-3; D gene unclear. Germline CDR1 KGHDR, CDR2 SFDVKD. The CDR3 extends over 13 amino acids. Trimming pared 1 base from V and 6 bases from J, leaving 7 bases between. The CDR3 loop is CATSDFDSDTQYF. The CDR3 DNA sequence: TGTGCCACCAGTGATTTTGACTCCGATACGCAGTATTTT.

This clonotype came up a few times. The chain has TRBV28 and TRBJ2-5, with D unresolved. Germline CDR1 is MDHEN and CDR2 is SYDVKM. V lost 8 bases and J 5 bases, leaving 12 bases between the germline ends. The CDR3 is 12 residues long. The CDR3: CASGLRPETQYF. The CDR3 DNA reads as TGTGCCAGCGGCCTTCGCCCGGAGACCCAGTACTTC. The full variable domain, its missing parts supplied by reference TRBV28 and TRBJ2-5, is DVKVTQSSRYLVKRTGEKVFLECVQDMDHENMFWYRQDPGLGLRLIYFSYDVKMKEKGDIPEGYSVSREKKERFSLILESASTNQTSMYLCASGLRPETQYFGPGTRLLVL.